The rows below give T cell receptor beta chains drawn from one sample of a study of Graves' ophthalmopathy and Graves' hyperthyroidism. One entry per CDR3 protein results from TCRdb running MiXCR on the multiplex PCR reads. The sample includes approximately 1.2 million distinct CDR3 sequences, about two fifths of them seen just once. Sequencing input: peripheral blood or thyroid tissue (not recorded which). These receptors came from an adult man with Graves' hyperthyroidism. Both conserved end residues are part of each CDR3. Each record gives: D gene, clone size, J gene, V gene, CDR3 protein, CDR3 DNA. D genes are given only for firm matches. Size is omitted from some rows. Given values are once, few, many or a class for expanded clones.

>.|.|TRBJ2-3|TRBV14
CASSQDLRRNTDTQYF
TGTGCCAGCAGCCAAGATCTTCGGAGGAACACAGATACGCAGTATTTT
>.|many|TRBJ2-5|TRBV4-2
CASSQEWQGETQYF
TGTGCCAGCAGCCAAGAGTGGCAGGGAGAGACCCAGTACTTC
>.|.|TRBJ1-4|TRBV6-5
CASTAGGTNEKLFF
TGTGCCAGCACAGCGGGGGGAACTAATGAAAAACTGTTTTTT
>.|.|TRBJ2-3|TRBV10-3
CAIMVEGSTDTQYF
TGTGCCATCATGGTAGAGGGAAGCACAGATACGCAGTATTTT
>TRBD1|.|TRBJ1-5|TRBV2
CASSERQGFVQPQHF
TGTGCCAGCAGTGAGCGACAGGGGTTTGTTCAGCCCCAGCATTTT
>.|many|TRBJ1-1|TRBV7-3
CASSLSGGSMGEAFF
TGTGCCAGCAGCTTGTCGGGGGGGAGTATGGGTGAAGCTTTCTTT
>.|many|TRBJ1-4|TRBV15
CATSRDQTFANEKLFF
TGTGCCACCAGCAGAGACCAGACTTTCGCGAATGAAAAACTGTTTTTT
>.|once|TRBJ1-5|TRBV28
CASSWTEKRQPQHF
TGTGCCAGCAGTTGGACAGAAAAACGTCAGCCCCAGCATTTT
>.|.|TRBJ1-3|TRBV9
CASSASGLGVPGNTIYF
TGTGCCAGCAGCGCCAGTGGGTTAGGGGTCCCTGGAAACACCATATATTTT
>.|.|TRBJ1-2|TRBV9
CASRSGGPGVNYGYTF
TGTGCCAGCAGGAGCGGGGGGCCGGGGGTTAACTATGGCTACACCTTC
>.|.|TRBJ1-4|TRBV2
CASSVGVKNCFF
.
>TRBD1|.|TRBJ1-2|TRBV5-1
CASSFNRGPDGYTF
TGCGCCAGCAGCTTTAACAGGGGGCCCGATGGCTACACCTTC
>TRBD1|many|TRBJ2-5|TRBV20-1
CSAVLRGMGETQYF
TGCAGTGCGGTACTCAGGGGGATGGGAGAGACCCAGTACTTC
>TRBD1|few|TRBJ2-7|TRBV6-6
CASSGQGFYEQYF
TGTGCCAGCAGTGGACAGGGATTCTACGAGCAGTACTTC
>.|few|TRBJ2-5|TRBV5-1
CASSHSDHQETQYF
TGCGCCAGCAGCCATTCTGATCACCAAGAGACCCAGTACTTC
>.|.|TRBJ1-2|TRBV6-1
CASASPGDHYGYTF
TGTGCCAGCGCCTCCCCCGGGGATCACTATGGCTACACCTTC
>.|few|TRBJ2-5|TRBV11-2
CASSLEPWGYQETQYF
TGTGCCAGCAGCTTAGAGCCTTGGGGGTACCAAGAGACCCAGTACTTC
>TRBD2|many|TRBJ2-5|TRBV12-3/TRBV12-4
CASSSRAATGGETQYF
TGTGCCAGCAGTTCGCGTGCTGCAACGGGGGGAGAGACCCAGTACTTC
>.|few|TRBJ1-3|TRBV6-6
CASRSNSGNTIYF
TGTGCCAGCAGGTCTAACTCTGGAAACACCATATATTTT
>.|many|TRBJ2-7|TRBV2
CASSERSGPGNEQYF
TGTGCCAGCAGTGAACGATCTGGCCCGGGGAACGAGCAGTACTTC
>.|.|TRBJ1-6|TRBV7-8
CASIEGVRSPLHF
TGTGCCAGCATCGAGGGAGTGCGGTCACCCCTCCACTTT
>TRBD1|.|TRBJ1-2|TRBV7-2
CASSLALGQGVKGYTF
TGTGCCAGCAGCTTAGCGTTGGGACAGGGCGTGAAAGGCTACACCTTC
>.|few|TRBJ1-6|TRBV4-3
CASSQSRGSSPLHF
TGCGCCAGCAGCCAAAGCCGCGGTTCTTCACCCCTCCACTTT
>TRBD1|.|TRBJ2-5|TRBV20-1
CSARHDRGNQETQYF
TGCAGTGCTAGACACGACAGGGGGAACCAAGAGACCCAGTACTTC
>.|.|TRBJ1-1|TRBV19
CASSINRATEAFF
TGTGCCAGTAGTATTAACAGGGCGACTGAAGCTTTCTTT